The 3 T cell receptor beta chains below come from one sample, sequenced in a study of shared clonotypes between healthy human individuals. Using immunoSEQ multiplex PCR, the repertoire was profiled, and TCRdb retains in-frame clones only, with some absent. The data show roughly 1,500,000 clones, approximately 98.5% seen once. Sequences were obtained from naive CD4+ T cells sorted from blood. The subset is: CD45RA+ positively selected. The receptors were sampled from a man aged 30-40 years in good health.

The chain couples TRBV19 to TRBJ1-1, with 9 bases identical to TRBD1. The CDR3 runs to 16 residues. Germline V lookup: CDR1 LNHDA, CDR2 SQIVND (reference sequence). Unmatched junction bases numbered 7, after V lost 4 bases and J lost 1 base. The CDR3 region is CASSTPRDRANTEAFF. CDR3 nucleotides: TGTGCCAGTAGTACCCCCCGGGACAGGGCGAACACTGAAGCTTTCTTT. Together with reference TRBV19 and TRBJ1-1, the CDR3 gives the full variable domain: DGGITQSPKYLFRKEGQNVTLSCEQNLNHDAMYWYRQDPGQGLRLIYYSQIVNDFQKGDIAEGYSVSREKKESFPLTVTSAQKNPTAFYLCASSTPRDRANTEAFFGQGTRLTVV.

The chain is built from TRBV7-2 and TRBJ1-2; D not resolved. Trimming stripped 1 base from V and 11 bases from J, with 14 bases between. This CDR3 contains 13 residues. Per germline, CDR1 SGHTA and CDR2 FQGNSA. The CDR3 region has the DNA TGTGCCAGCAGCTTAGAGGCGGCCATCGATTACACCTTC. Protein sequence: CASSLEAAIDYTF.

The V and J genes are TRBV6-1 and TRBJ2-1; possibly TRBD2 for D (5 bases). The CDR3 runs 15 residues. The germline gives CDR1 MNHNS, CDR2 SASEGT. The V gene lost 5 bases and the J gene lost 6 bases, with 17 bases spanning the gap. CDR3 in amino acids: CASSTGGATRNEQFF. Here the CDR3 DNA reads TGTGCCAGCAGTACTGGAGGAGCCACACGCAATGAGCAGTTCTTC.